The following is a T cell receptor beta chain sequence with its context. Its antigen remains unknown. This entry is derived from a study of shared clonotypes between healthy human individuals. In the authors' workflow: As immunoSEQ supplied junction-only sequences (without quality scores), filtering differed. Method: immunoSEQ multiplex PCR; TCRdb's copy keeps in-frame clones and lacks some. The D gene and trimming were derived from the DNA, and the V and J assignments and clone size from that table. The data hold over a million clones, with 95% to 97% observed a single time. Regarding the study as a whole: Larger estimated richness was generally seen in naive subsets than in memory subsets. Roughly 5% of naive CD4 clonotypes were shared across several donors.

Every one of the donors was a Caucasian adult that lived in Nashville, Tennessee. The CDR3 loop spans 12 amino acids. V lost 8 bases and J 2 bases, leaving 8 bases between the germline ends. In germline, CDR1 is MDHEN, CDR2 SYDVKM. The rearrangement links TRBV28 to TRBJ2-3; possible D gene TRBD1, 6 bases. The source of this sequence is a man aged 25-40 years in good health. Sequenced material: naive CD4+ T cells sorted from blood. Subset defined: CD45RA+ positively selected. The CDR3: CASGTPTDTQYF. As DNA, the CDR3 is TGTGCCAGCGGGACACCCACAGATACGCAGTATTTT.